The TCR beta chain under discussion was sequenced for a study of T cell repertoires in ileal Crohn's disease. Findings and limits, study-wide: All patients with clonality above 26.8% had endoscopic recurrence. Active smokers at surgery had more clonal expansions than non-smokers. High-frequency clones were more common in sorted CD8 than CD4 cells.

Before sorting, lamina propria lymphocytes were separated from surgical specimens by density gradient. Included were adult ileal or ileocolonic Crohn's patients indicated for ileocolonic resection. Of note for this clone: The antigen remains undetermined.

The V gene end was trimmed by 5 bases and the J gene end by 3 bases; junction bases not matched to a gene: 21. From germline, CDR1 is SSHAT and CDR2 FNYEAQ (reference sequence). The CDR3 is 20 amino acids. Method: immunoSEQ multiplex PCR; TCRdb's copy keeps in-frame clones and lacks some. This table holds about 2,100 clones, about 74% found once. Sequencing used CD8+ T cells from ileum. This chain uses TRBV7-7 with TRBJ2-1; 8 bases match TRBD2. This clonotype originated in an adult with Crohn's disease. Some clones in this sample may be carry-over from other donors' samples. Here the CDR3 DNA reads TGTGCCAGCAGCCCCTACCGGGGTTCGGGAGGGCCGTGGGGCTACAATGAGCAGTTCTTC. Its translation: CASSPYRGSGGPWGYNEQFF. The complete variable domain, with remaining parts taken from reference TRBV7-7 and TRBJ2-1, reads GAGVSQSPRYKVTKRGQDVTLRCDPISSHATLYWYQQALGQGPEFLTYFNYEAQPDKSGLPSDRFSAERPEGSISTLTIQRTEQRDSAMYRCASSPYRGSGGPWGYNEQFFGPGTRLTVL.